The present T cell receptor (beta chain) was sequenced within a study of blood T cell repertoires in COVID-19. In the study overall: The study drew acute and convalescent COVID-19 samples from the United States, Italy and Spain. Sources were T cells, B-cell-depleted T cells, or PBMCs; the material itself was cDNA or gDNA.

CDR1 is SGHTS, CDR2 YDEGEE, per germline. CDR3 length: 12 amino acids. V was clipped by 4 bases and J by 1 base, with 5 bases between them. Per the original data handling: Reference gene primer amplification yielded estimated nucleated cell counts. The assay was immunoSEQ multiplex PCR, and TCRdb's table has in-frame clones only and misses some. V and J calls and clone size are copied from that table; D and trimming were computed from the DNA. The data show approximately 93,000 clones, 60% to 80% seen once. The sequenced material came from peripheral blood. The chain carries TRBV5-8 and TRBJ1-2, with D unresolved. The source of this sequence is a woman older than 75 with acute or convalescent COVID-19. In DNA, the CDR3 is TGTGCCAGCAGCCTAATTAACTATGGCTACACCTTC. Amino acid sequence: CASSLINYGYTF. Together with reference TRBV5-8 and TRBJ1-2, the CDR3 gives the full variable domain: EAGVTQSPTHLIKTRGQQATLRCSPISGHTSVYWYQQALGLGLQFLLWYDEGEERNRGNFPPRFSGRQFPNYSSELNVNALELEDSALYLCASSLINYGYTFGSGTRLTVV.